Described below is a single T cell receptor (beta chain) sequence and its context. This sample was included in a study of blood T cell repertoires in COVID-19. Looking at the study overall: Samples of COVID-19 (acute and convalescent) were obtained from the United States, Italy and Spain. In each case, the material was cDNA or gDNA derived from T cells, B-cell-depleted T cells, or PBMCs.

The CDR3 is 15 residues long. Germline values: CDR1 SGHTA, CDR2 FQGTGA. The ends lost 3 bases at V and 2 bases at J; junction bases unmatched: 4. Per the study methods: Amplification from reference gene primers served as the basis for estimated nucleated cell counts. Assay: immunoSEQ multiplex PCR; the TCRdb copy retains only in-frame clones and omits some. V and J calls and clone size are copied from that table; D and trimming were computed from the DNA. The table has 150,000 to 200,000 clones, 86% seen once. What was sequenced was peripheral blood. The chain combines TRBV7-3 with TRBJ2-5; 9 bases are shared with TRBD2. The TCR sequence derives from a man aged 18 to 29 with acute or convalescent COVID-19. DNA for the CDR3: TGTGCCAGCAGCTTTTCCAGCGGGGGGCAAGAGACCCAGTACTTC. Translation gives CASSFSSGGQETQYF.